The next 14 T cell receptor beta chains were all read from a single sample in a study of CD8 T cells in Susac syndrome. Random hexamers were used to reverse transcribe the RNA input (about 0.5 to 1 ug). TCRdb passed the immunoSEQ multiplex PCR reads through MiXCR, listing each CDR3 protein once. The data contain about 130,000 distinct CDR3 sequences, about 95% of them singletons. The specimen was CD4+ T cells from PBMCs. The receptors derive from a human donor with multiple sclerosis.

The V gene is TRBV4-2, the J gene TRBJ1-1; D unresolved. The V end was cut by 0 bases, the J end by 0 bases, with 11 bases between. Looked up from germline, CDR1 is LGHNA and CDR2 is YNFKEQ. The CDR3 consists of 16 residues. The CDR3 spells CASSQDNKFMNTEAFF. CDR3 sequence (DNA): TGTGCCAGCAGCCAAGATAATAAGTTTATGAACACTGAAGCTTTCTTT.

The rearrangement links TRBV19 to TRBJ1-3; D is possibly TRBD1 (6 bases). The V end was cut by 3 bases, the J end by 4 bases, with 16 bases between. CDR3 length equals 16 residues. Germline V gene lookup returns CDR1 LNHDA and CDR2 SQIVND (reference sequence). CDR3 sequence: CASSIETGTTGNTIYF. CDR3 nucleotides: TGTGCCAGTAGTATTGAAACAGGGACAACCGGAAACACCATATATTTT.

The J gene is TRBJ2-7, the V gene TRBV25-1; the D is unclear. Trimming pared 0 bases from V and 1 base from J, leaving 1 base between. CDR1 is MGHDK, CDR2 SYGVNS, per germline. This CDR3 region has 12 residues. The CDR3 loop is CASSEYSYEQYF. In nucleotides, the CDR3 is TGTGCCAGCAGTGAATATTCCTACGAGCAGTACTTC.

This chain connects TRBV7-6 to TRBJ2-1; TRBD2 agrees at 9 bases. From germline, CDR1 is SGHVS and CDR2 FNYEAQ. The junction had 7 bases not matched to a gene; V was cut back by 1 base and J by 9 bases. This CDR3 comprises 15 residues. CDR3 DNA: TGTGCCAGCAGCTTAGGGGCGGGAGGGCCAGGTGAGCAGTTCTTC. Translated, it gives CASSLGAGGPGEQFF.

CDR3 sequence: CASSSRASASSYEQYF. CDR3 nucleotide sequence: TGTGCCAGCAGTTCCCGGGCATCGGCGAGCTCCTACGAGCAGTACTTC. This chain links TRBV27 with TRBJ2-7; D not certain. Deletions cut 4 bases from V and 0 bases from J, with 16 bases between. This CDR3 is built from 16 residues. Germline lookup yields CDR1 MNHEY and CDR2 SMNVEV (reference sequence).

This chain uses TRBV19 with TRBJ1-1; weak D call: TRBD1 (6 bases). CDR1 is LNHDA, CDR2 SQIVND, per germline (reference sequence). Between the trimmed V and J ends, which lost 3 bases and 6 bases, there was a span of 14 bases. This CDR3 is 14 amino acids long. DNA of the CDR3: TGTGCCAGTAGTATGCCAGGGGATATCCCTGAAGCTTTCTTT. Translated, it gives CASSMPGDIPEAFF.

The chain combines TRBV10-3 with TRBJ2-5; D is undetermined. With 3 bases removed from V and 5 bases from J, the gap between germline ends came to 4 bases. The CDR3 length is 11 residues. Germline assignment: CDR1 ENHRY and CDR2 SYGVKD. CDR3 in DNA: TGTGCCATCAGTGACAGGGAGACCCAGTACTTC. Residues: CAISDRETQYF.

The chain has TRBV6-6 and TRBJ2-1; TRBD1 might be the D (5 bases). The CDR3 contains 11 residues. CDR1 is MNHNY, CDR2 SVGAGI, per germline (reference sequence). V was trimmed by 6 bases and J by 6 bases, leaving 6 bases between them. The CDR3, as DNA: TGTGCCAGCAGAGGGGCCAATGAGCAGTTCTTC. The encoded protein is CASRGANEQFF.

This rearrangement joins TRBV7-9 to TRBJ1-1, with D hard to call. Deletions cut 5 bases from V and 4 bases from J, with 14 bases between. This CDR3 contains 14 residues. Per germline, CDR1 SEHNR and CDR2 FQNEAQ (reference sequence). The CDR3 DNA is TGTGCCAGCAGCGGAGACACCACTACCACTGAAGCTTTCTTT. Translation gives CASSGDTTTTEAFF.

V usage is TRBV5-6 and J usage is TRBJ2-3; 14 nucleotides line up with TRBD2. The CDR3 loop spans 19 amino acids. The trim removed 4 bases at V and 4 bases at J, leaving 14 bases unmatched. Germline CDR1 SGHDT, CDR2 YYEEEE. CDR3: CASSLGLAGVAGGADTQYF. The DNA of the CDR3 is TGTGCCAGCAGCCTGGGACTAGCGGGAGTAGCTGGAGGGGCAGATACGCAGTATTTT.

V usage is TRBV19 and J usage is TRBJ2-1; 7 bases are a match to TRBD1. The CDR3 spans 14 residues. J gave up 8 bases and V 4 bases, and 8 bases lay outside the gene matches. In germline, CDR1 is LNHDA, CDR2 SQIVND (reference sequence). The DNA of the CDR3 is TGTGCCAGTAGTAGAACAGGGGATAGCGATGAGCAGTTCTTC. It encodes CASSRTGDSDEQFF.

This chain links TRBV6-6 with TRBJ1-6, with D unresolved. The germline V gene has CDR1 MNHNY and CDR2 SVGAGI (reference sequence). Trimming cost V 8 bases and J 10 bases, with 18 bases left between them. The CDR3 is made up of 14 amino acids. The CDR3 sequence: CASLRTGIGSPLHF. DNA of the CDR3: TGTGCCAGCCTCCGGACGGGGATTGGGTCACCCCTCCACTTT.

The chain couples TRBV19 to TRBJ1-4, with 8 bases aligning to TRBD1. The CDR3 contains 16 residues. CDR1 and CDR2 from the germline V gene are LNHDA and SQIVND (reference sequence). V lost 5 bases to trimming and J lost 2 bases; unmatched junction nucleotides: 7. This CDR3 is CASSRSTGVTNEKLFF. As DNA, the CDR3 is TGTGCCAGTAGTCGATCGACAGGGGTTACTAATGAAAAACTGTTTTTT.

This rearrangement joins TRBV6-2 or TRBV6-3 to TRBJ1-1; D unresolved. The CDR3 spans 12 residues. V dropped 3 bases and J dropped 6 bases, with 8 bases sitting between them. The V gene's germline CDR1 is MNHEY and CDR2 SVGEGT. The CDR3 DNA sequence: TGTGCCAGCAGTTATGCAGGAGCTGAAGCTTTCTTT. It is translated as CASSYAGAEAFF.